These 30 T cell receptor beta chains originate from one sample sequenced in a study of blood T cell repertoires in COVID-19. The protocol was immunoSEQ multiplex PCR, while the TCRdb copy is restricted to in-frame clones and leaves out a portion. The repertoire has 300,000 to 400,000 clones, around 88% of them found once; the top ten carry approximately 1.8%. What was sequenced was peripheral blood. Source of these receptors: a woman in her twenties or thirties with COVID-19, enrolled during active disease.

This clone was picked up many times. The genes are TRBV29-1 and TRBJ1-5; 8 positions agree with TRBD1. This CDR3 is 14 amino acids long. Germline assignment: CDR1 SQVTM and CDR2 ANQGSEA. The J segment lost 8 bases and the V segment lost 4 bases, leaving 10 bases of the junction unmatched. This CDR3 is CSVARRGRSEPQHF. The CDR3 DNA reads as TGCAGCGTTGCCCGCAGGGGGCGATCGGAGCCCCAGCATTTT.

The chain joins TRBV29-1 to TRBJ1-5; tentatively, D is TRBD1 (5 bases). The CDR3 covers 13 residues. Trimming pared 2 bases from V and 4 bases from J, leaving 9 bases between. Germline V lookup: CDR1 SQVTM, CDR2 ANQGSEA. The CDR3 region has the DNA TGCAGCGTTGAAACAGGCCTAAATCAGCCCCAGCATTTT. It translates to CSVETGLNQPQHF.

The chain carries TRBV7-8 and TRBJ2-7; tentatively, D is TRBD2 (6 bases). V was shortened by 5 bases and J by 8 bases, with 13 bases between the two germline ends. Germline V gene lookup returns CDR1 SGHVS and CDR2 FQNEAQ. The CDR3 runs to 12 residues. The CDR3 spells CASSRKEGQQYF. CDR3 in DNA: TGTGCCAGCAGCCGCAAGGAGGGGCAGCAGTACTTC.

The sample holds one count of this clone. The chain couples TRBV12-5 to TRBJ2-1; the match to TRBD2 covers 8 bases. Trimming cost V 2 bases and J 8 bases; bases outside gene matches: 5. Germline V gives CDR1 LGHNT, CDR2 FRNRAP. The CDR3 runs 14 residues. Written as DNA, the CDR3 is TGTGCTAGTGGTTTGCTCCCGCGGGGGGATGAGCAGTTCTTC. Its translation: CASGLLPRGDEQFF.

The gene calls are TRBV5-4 and TRBJ2-2; 8 nucleotides line up with TRBD1. V gave up 4 bases and J gave up 4 bases; unmatched junction bases: 6. The CDR3 spans 15 residues. Germline V gives CDR1 SGHNT, CDR2 YYREEE (reference sequence). The CDR3: CASSRPGGSTGELFF. The CDR3 nucleotides are TGTGCCAGCAGCCGCCCAGGGGGCAGCACCGGGGAGCTGTTTTTT.

The chain combines TRBV5-1 with TRBJ2-5, with 11 bases identical to TRBD2. Germline loops: CDR1 SGHRS, CDR2 YFSETQ. Trimming took 2 bases from V and 5 from J; bases not matched to a gene: 5. The CDR3 spans 15 residues. CDR3 DNA sequence: TGCGCCAGCAGCTTTAGCGGGGGGGTTCTGGAGACCCAGTACTTC. It specifies CASSFSGGVLETQYF.

This chain's CDR3 is CASSESRQPFTEAFF. CDR3 in DNA: TGCGCCAGCAGTGAGTCACGACAGCCCTTTACTGAAGCTTTCTTT. This chain connects TRBV10-2 to TRBJ1-1; tentatively, D is TRBD1 (5 bases). The CDR3 contains 15 residues. V was cut by 0 bases and J by 5 bases, with 13 bases left in between. The germline gives CDR1 WSHSY, CDR2 SAAADI.

Here the CDR3 DNA reads TGTGCCAGCAGCTTTCAGACAGATACGCAGTATTTT. Protein sequence: CASSFQTDTQYF. The chain couples TRBV7-2 to TRBJ2-3, with D unclear. The CDR3 extends over 12 amino acids. Looked up from germline, CDR1 is SGHTA and CDR2 is FQGNSA. V lost 3 bases, J lost 3 bases, and 4 bases lay in between.

The chain recombines TRBV19 with TRBJ2-6; 10 nucleotides align to TRBD1. V dropped 6 bases and J dropped 2; count of bases not matched to a gene: 10. The CDR3 has 18 residues. Germline assignment: CDR1 LNHDA and CDR2 SQIVND (reference sequence). The CDR3 coding sequence is TGTGCCAGTAGCCCGAGGACAGGGGGGATCGCTGGGGCCAACGTCCTGACTTTC. Translating gives CASSPRTGGIAGANVLTF.

The J gene is TRBJ1-5, the V gene TRBV6-5; perhaps TRBD1 as D (6 bases). The CDR3 runs to 14 residues. V was trimmed by 5 bases and J by 6 bases, leaving 14 bases between them. Germline CDR1 MNHEY, CDR2 SVGAGI. In DNA, the CDR3 is TGTGCCAGCAGTCGTAGATCAGGGGCTCAGCCCCAGCATTTT. Its translation is CASSRRSGAQPQHF.

This clone was observed once. The chain couples TRBV2 to TRBJ1-1, with a weak D call TRBD1 (6 bases). Germline lookup yields CDR1 SNHLY and CDR2 FYNNEI. The CDR3 extends over 15 amino acids. V was trimmed by 6 bases and J by 0 bases, leaving 14 bases between them. Written as DNA, the CDR3 is TGTGCCAGCAGGGGGGTCGGGGACATGAACACTGAAGCTTTCTTT. The encoded protein is CASRGVGDMNTEAFF.

In this sample, this clone turned up once. CDR3 residues: CASRDVLAGVAQSSNEQFF. The CDR3 DNA follows: TGCGCCAGCAGAGACGTACTAGCGGGGGTAGCGCAATCGAGCAATGAGCAGTTCTTC. This chain connects TRBV10-1 to TRBJ2-1, with 11 bases identical to TRBD2. Germline V gene lookup returns CDR1 WNHNN and CDR2 SYGVQD (reference sequence). With 6 bases clipped from V and 6 bases from J, the junction kept 19 bases outside the gene matches. The CDR3 length is 19 residues.

The rearrangement joins TRBV11-2 to TRBJ2-7, with D possibly TRBD1 on 6 matching bases. The CDR3 length is 12 residues. Germline V CDR1 and CDR2: SGHAT, FQNNGV. V lost 5 bases and J lost 5, with 10 bases in between. The CDR3 region is CASSPNRDEQYV. CDR3 in DNA: TGTGCCAGCAGCCCAAACAGGGACGAGCAGTACGTC.

The V call is TRBV10-2, the J call TRBJ1-1; D not resolved. The ends were cut back, 0 bases at V and 4 bases at J, with 9 bases in the middle. Germline V gene data show CDR1 as WSHSY and CDR2 as SAAADI. This CDR3 is 14 amino acids long. In DNA form, the CDR3 reads TGCGCCAGCAGTGAGTCGAAGCGAGCCACTGAAGCTTTCTTT. This codes for CASSESKRATEAFF.

This chain joins TRBV9 and TRBJ1-3, with D maybe TRBD1 (5 bases). The germline V and J ends were trimmed by 2 bases and 3 bases, with 6 bases remaining between them. Germline values: CDR1 SGDLS, CDR2 YYNGEE. This CDR3 is 13 amino acids long. CDR3 sequence: CASSVTDGNTIYF. The CDR3 DNA follows: TGTGCCAGCAGCGTGACAGATGGAAACACCATATATTTT. Full variable domain (outside the CDR3, taken from reference TRBV9 and TRBJ1-3): DSGVTQTPKHLITATGQRVTLRCSPRSGDLSVYWYQQSLDQGLQFLIQYYNGEERAKGNILERFSAQQFPDLHSELNLSSLELGDSALYFCASSVTDGNTIYFGEGSWLTVV.

The V call is TRBV18, the J call TRBJ1-3; D is possibly TRBD1 (5 bases). V lost 6 bases, J lost 0 bases, and 9 bases lay in between. This CDR3 spans 14 amino acids. In germline, CDR1 is KGHSH, CDR2 LQKENI. The CDR3 is CASSRQSSGNTIYF. The DNA of the CDR3 is TGTGCCAGCTCTCGACAGAGCTCTGGAAACACCATATATTTT.

J is TRBJ1-6 and V is TRBV4-3, with 8 bases that match TRBD1. CDR3 length: 14 residues. Germline V gives CDR1 LGHNA, CDR2 YSLEER. J gave up 8 bases and V 4 bases, and 4 bases lay outside the gene matches. The CDR3 coding sequence is TGCGCCAGCAGCCCAGGACAGGGATATTCACCCCTCCACTTT. As protein: CASSPGQGYSPLHF.

In this sample, this clone turned up a few times. This CDR3 is also generated by other DNA sequences in the sample. This rearrangement joins TRBV2 to TRBJ1-2; TRBD1 might be the D (5 bases). The CDR3 totals 13 residues. Per germline, CDR1 SNHLY and CDR2 FYNNEI. The V end was cut by 5 bases, the J end by 0 bases, with 7 bases between. The chain's CDR3 is CASSRDSNYGYTF. The CDR3 nucleotides read TGTGCCAGCAGTAGGGACTCTAACTATGGCTACACCTTC.

The sample holds one count of this clone. V gene TRBV9 combines with J gene TRBJ1-2, with D possibly being TRBD1 (5 bases). Trimming took 5 bases from V and 4 from J, leaving 15 bases between them. Per the germline V gene, CDR1 is SGDLS and CDR2 is YYNGEE. The CDR3 spans 14 residues. The CDR3 region is CASSADGGGYGYTF. The CDR3 DNA reads as TGTGCCAGCAGTGCCGACGGGGGTGGCTATGGCTACACCTTC.

The chain joins TRBV6-4 to TRBJ1-5; 8 bases map to TRBD1. The CDR3 is 17 residues long. Germline CDR1 reads MRHNA; CDR2 reads SNTAGT. J was trimmed by 0 bases and V by 10 bases; bases with no gene match: 14. CDR3 nucleotides: TGTGCCAACAAGCCGGGACAGGAACCCTATAGCAATCAGCCCCAGCATTTT. As protein: CANKPGQEPYSNQPQHF.

In the case of this clone: Different DNA sequences within this sample yield the same CDR3. The rearrangement uses TRBV6-5 and TRBJ2-7, with 7 bases aligning to TRBD1. V dropped 5 bases and J dropped 3; count of bases not matched to a gene: 4. Germline lookup yields CDR1 MNHEY and CDR2 SVGAGI. This CDR3 is built from 13 residues. In nucleotides, the CDR3 is TGTGCCAGCAGTAAGGGACAGAGCTACGAGCAGTACTTC. Translating gives CASSKGQSYEQYF.

The V and J genes are TRBV9 and TRBJ1-2, with unresolved D. The V end was cut by 2 bases, the J end by 0 bases, with 8 bases between. Germline values: CDR1 SGDLS, CDR2 YYNGEE. The CDR3 length is 14 residues. For the CDR3, the DNA is TGTGCCAGCAGCGTTTCAGATTCTAACTATGGCTACACCTTC. It encodes CASSVSDSNYGYTF.

The gene calls are TRBV19 and TRBJ2-1, with 8 bases matching TRBD2. Germline values: CDR1 LNHDA, CDR2 SQIVND (reference sequence). The CDR3 consists of 16 residues. Trimming cost V 6 bases and J 2 bases; bases outside gene matches: 9. The CDR3 DNA follows: TGTGCCAGTAGCAAGGCGGCGGGGGGCCCCTACAATGAGCAGTTCTTC. Amino acids: CASSKAAGGPYNEQFF.

The chain is built from TRBV10-1 and TRBJ2-1, with D perhaps matching TRBD2 (5 bases). The CDR3 totals 13 residues. Per germline, CDR1 WNHNN and CDR2 SYGVQD (reference sequence). The V and J ends lost 1 base and 14 bases respectively, with 15 bases between them. CDR3 DNA: TGCGCCAGCAGTGAGTGGGCCCGCGCCGGGGAGTTCTTC. Its protein product is CASSEWARAGEFF.

This sequence joins TRBV6-2 or TRBV6-3 and TRBJ1-1; the D gene is possibly TRBD1 (6 bases). CDR1 is MNHEY, CDR2 SVGEGT, per germline. Trimming took off 4 bases at V and 6 bases at J, with 15 bases between the two ends. This CDR3 region has 14 residues. CDR3 bases: TGTGCCAGCAGTTTTCTACAGGGTACATCTGAAGCTTTCTTT. As protein: CASSFLQGTSEAFF.

V is TRBV21-1 and J is TRBJ2-2; the D call of TRBD2 is as the table states it, not checked on the DNA. TRBV21-1 is recorded as a pseudogene. This CDR3 comprises 15 residues. CDR3 in amino acids: CASSNCQLLTGELFF. The CDR3 DNA reads as TGTGCCAGCAGCAATTGTCAACTTCTAACCGGGGAGCTGTTTTTT.

The V call is TRBV4-1, the J call TRBJ2-7; 11 nucleotides agree with TRBD2. With V trimmed by 2 bases and J by 4 bases, 7 bases remained unmatched. CDR1 and CDR2 (germline): MGHRA, YSYEKL. This CDR3 has 16 residues. This CDR3 is CASSQPWGTSGYEQYF. CDR3 nucleotides: TGCGCCAGCAGCCAACCTTGGGGGACTAGCGGATACGAGCAGTACTTC.

The chain links TRBV5-4 to TRBJ2-3, with 12 bases matching TRBD2. The CDR3 has 16 residues. V was pared by 4 bases and J by 4 bases, with 7 bases of the junction left unmatched. Germline V gives CDR1 SGHNT, CDR2 YYREEE (reference sequence). The CDR3 sequence is CASSPTSGGPADTQYF. In DNA, the CDR3 is TGTGCCAGCAGCCCGACTAGCGGGGGTCCAGCAGATACGCAGTATTTT. Full variable domain (outside the CDR3, taken from reference TRBV5-4 and TRBJ2-3): ETGVTQSPTHLIKTRGQQVTLRCSSQSGHNTVSWYQQALGQGPQFIFQYYREEENGRGNFPPRFSGLQFPNYSSELNVNALELDDSALYLCASSPTSGGPADTQYFGPGTRLTVL.

V usage is TRBV4-1 and J usage is TRBJ1-1; no clear D gene. The CDR3 consists of 17 residues. V shed 2 bases and J shed 0 bases, with 16 bases lying between them. Germline CDR1 and CDR2: MGHRA and YSYEKL. The CDR3 loop reads CASSQPYRRTLNTEAFF. CDR3 coding DNA: TGCGCCAGCAGCCAACCTTACCGAAGAACTCTGAACACTGAAGCTTTCTTT.

The DNA for the CDR3 is TGTGCCAGCAGTTACAATTTCCGGGACAGCGGGTATGGCTACACCTTC. It yields the protein CASSYNFRDSGYGYTF. The rearrangement links TRBV27 to TRBJ1-2, with TRBD1 identical over 7 bases. The CDR3 spans 16 residues. J gave up 5 bases and V 4 bases, and 13 bases lay outside the gene matches. CDR1 and CDR2 from the germline V gene are MNHEY and SMNVEV (reference sequence).